This TCR beta chain was captured by sequencing in a study of neurological immune-mediated disorders. Regarding the study as a whole: Expansion of TCR clones was greatest in HTLV-1-associated myelopathy and smallest in multiple sclerosis, where it fell below that of healthy controls.

The table lists this clonotype with many counts. What it recognizes is unknown. TCRdb analysed the 5' RACE reads with MiXCR anew, one entry per CDR3 protein. This table has tens of thousands of distinct CDR3 sequences, around 6% appearing once. V dropped 1 base and J dropped 6; count of bases not matched to a gene: 7. The germline CDR1 and CDR2 sequences are DFQATT and SNEGSKA (reference sequence). The CDR3 is 14 residues long. The V call is TRBV20-1, the J call TRBJ1-2, with 8 bases that match TRBD1. This sequence was found in a middle-aged woman in good health. The sequencing input was CD4+ T cells from blood. The CDR3 here is CSARGTGIVDGYTF. The CDR3 DNA reads as TGCAGTGCTAGAGGGACAGGGATAGTGGATGGCTACACCTTC.